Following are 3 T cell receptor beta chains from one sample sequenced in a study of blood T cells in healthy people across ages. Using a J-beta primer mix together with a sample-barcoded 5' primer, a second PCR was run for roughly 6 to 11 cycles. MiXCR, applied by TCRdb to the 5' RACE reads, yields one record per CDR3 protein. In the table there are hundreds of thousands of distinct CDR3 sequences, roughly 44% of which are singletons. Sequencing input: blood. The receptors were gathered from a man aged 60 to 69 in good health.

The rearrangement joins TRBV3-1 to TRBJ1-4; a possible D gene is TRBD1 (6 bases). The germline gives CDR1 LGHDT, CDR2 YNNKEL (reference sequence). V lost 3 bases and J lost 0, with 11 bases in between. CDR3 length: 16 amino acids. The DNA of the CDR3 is TGTGCCAGCAGCCACAGACAGGTTGCAACTAATGAAAAACTGTTTTTT. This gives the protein CASSHRQVATNEKLFF.

The CDR3 DNA sequence: TGTGCCAGCAGTTACGGGGAAGCCTACGAGCAGTACTTC. Translating gives CASSYGEAYEQYF. The chain recombines TRBV27 with TRBJ2-7; weak D call: TRBD2 (5 bases). Between the trimmed V and J ends, which lost 4 bases and 2 bases, there was a span of 9 bases. CDR1 is MNHEY and CDR2 is SMNVEV in the germline V gene (reference sequence). The CDR3 has 13 residues.

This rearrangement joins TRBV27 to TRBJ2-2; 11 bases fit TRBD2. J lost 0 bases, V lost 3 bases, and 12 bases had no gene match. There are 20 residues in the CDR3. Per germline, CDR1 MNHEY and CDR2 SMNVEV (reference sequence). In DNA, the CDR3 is TGTGCCAGCAGTTTGGGGACTAGCGGAGAACCGTTCGCGAACACCGGGGAGCTGTTTTTT. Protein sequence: CASSLGTSGEPFANTGELFF.